The T cell receptor (beta chain) under discussion was sequenced for a study of cytomegalovirus exposure and HLA in healthy donors. Use of 60 Vbeta and 13 Jbeta primers characterized the PCR. Sequenced by immunoSEQ multiplex PCR; TCRdb stores in-frame clones only, minus some. Of 120,000 or so clones in the sample, under 80% are singletons; the top ten hold 3% to 5%. The CDR3 runs 13 residues. V lost 5 bases and J lost 6, with 14 bases in between. CDR1 and CDR2 from the germline V gene are SGHTA and FQGNSA. The chain links TRBV7-2 to TRBJ2-7; D unresolved. Material for sequencing was PBMCs. This clonotype originated in a middle-aged man in good health and CMV-seropositive. The CDR3 DNA is TGTGCCAGCAGCCCCACAGAGACACTCGAGCAGTACTTC. This gives the protein CASSPTETLEQYF.